This T cell receptor (beta chain) was documented in a study of T cell responses to AZD1222 COVID-19 vaccine. Study-wide results and caveats: Females made up more of the donors, who were largely white British, and clonal diversity may have come out too low.

The repertoire was sequenced with immunoSEQ multiplex PCR; TCRdb's copy has only in-frame clones and lacks some. The sample lists 120,000 to 150,000 clones; 70% to 90% were seen once. As regards this clone: The antigen remains unidentified.

The source material was peripheral blood, sampled 28 days after the second AZD1222 dose. The clonotype was recovered from an adult who received the AZD1222 COVID-19 vaccine.

The DNA of the CDR3 is TGTGCCATCAGTGAGCTAGCGGGAGGGCGGGAGACCCAGTACTTC. It translates to CAISELAGGRETQYF. The chain combines TRBV10-3 with TRBJ2-5, with TRBD2 identical over 12 bases. The germline CDR1 and CDR2 sequences are ENHRY and SYGVKD. CDR3 length equals 15 residues. J gave up 5 bases and V 2 bases, and 3 bases lay outside the gene matches.